What follows are 9 T cell receptor beta chains derived from one specimen sequenced in a study of cytomegalovirus exposure and HLA in healthy donors. The PCR had 60 Vbeta and 13 Jbeta primers. Sequencing was performed with immunoSEQ multiplex PCR; in TCRdb, only in-frame clones are kept and a portion is missing. The table records 140,000 to 150,000 clones, about 70% of them present only once. The sequenced sample was PBMCs. The receptors here all came from a man between 60 and 75 years old in good health and CMV-seronegative.

CDR3: CASSKGLAGVVDEQFF. For the CDR3, the DNA is TGCGCCAGCAGCAAAGGTCTAGCGGGAGTGGTCGATGAGCAGTTCTTC. This chain connects TRBV4-1 to TRBJ2-1; 10 bases align to TRBD2. Per the germline V gene, CDR1 is MGHRA and CDR2 is YSYEKL. With V trimmed by 5 bases and J by 8 bases, 12 bases remained unmatched. This CDR3 is built from 16 residues.

Written as DNA, the CDR3 is TGTGCCAGCACCCAGTTCGGAGTACAGGGGAACTATGGCTACACCTTC. It specifies CASTQFGVQGNYGYTF. The chain carries TRBV5-4 and TRBJ1-2, with TRBD1 matching over 7 bases. This CDR3 is built from 16 residues. The V gene end was trimmed by 6 bases and the J gene end by 2 bases; junction bases not matched to a gene: 13. CDR1 is SGHNT, CDR2 YYREEE, per germline (reference sequence).

This sequence joins TRBV29-1 and TRBJ2-7; TRBD2 matches at 9 bases. The V and J ends lost 4 bases and 3 bases, in that order; junction bases with no gene match: 1. In germline, CDR1 is SQVTM, CDR2 ANQGSEA. The CDR3 has 12 residues. The CDR3 loop is CSVVAGDYEQYF. The CDR3 coding sequence is TGCAGCGTTGTAGCGGGAGACTACGAGCAGTACTTC.

The V gene is TRBV5-1, the J gene TRBJ2-2, with 9 bases identical to TRBD2. This CDR3 region has 19 residues. Germline V gene lookup returns CDR1 SGHRS and CDR2 YFSETQ. V gave up 0 bases and J gave up 4 bases; unmatched junction bases: 13. The CDR3: CASSLGQVAGVYRTGELFF. The DNA for the CDR3 is TGCGCCAGCAGCTTGGGTCAGGTAGCGGGAGTTTATCGCACCGGGGAGCTGTTTTTT.

This clone was seen just once. The chain employs TRBV15 and TRBJ1-4; unclear D gene. Germline V gene lookup returns CDR1 LNHNV and CDR2 YYDKDF (reference sequence). The CDR3 is 14 amino acids. V was clipped by 3 bases and J by 6 bases, with 11 bases between them. Here the CDR3 DNA reads TGTGCCACCAGCAGCCCGGCGGCGGATGAAAAACTGTTTTTT. Encoded protein: CATSSPAADEKLFF.

The chain employs TRBV19 and TRBJ2-2; 15 bases agree with TRBD2. The CDR3 is 24 residues long. J gave up 7 bases and V 2 bases, and 26 bases lay outside the gene matches. The germline gives CDR1 LNHDA, CDR2 SQIVND (reference sequence). CDR3 loop: CASSIHTLRDPGLAGGDGVGELFF. CDR3 coding DNA: TGTGCCAGTAGTATACACACCCTCAGGGATCCGGGACTAGCGGGAGGAGATGGGGTCGGGGAGCTGTTTTTT.

The rearrangement uses TRBV28 and TRBJ1-1; D unresolved. This CDR3 region has 15 residues. The germline V and J ends were trimmed by 3 bases and 3 bases, with 14 bases remaining between them. Germline loops: CDR1 MDHEN, CDR2 SYDVKM. The CDR3: CASSLGGTEHTEAFF. In DNA, the CDR3 is TGTGCCAGCAGTTTGGGTGGAACAGAGCACACTGAAGCTTTCTTT.

The V call is TRBV19, the J call TRBJ1-1; 11 nucleotides match TRBD1. In germline, CDR1 is LNHDA, CDR2 SQIVND (reference sequence). J was trimmed by 1 base and V by 6 bases; bases with no gene match: 4. CDR3 size: 15 residues. Written as DNA, the CDR3 is TGTGCCAGTAGCCGGACAGGGGGCGAGAACACTGAAGCTTTCTTT. It translates to CASSRTGGENTEAFF.

This clone was counted a single time. This sequence joins TRBV15 and TRBJ1-3; D call uncertain. Trimming took off 0 bases at V and 0 bases at J, with 9 bases between the two ends. The CDR3 is 16 residues long. CDR1 is LNHNV, CDR2 YYDKDF, per germline (reference sequence). The CDR3 loop reads CATSRDIGSSGNTIYF. The CDR3 DNA is TGTGCCACCAGCAGAGATATCGGTAGCTCTGGAAACACCATATATTTT.